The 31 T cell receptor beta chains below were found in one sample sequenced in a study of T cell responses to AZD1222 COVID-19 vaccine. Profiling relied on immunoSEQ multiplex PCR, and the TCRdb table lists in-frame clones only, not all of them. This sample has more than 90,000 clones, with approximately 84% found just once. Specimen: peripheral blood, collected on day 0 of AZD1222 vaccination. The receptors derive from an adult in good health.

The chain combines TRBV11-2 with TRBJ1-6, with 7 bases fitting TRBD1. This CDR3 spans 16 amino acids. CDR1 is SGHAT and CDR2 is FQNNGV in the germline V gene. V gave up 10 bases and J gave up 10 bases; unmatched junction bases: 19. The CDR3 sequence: CATRLVYRGEGSPLHF. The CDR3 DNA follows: TGTGCCACCCGCCTTGTTTACAGGGGAGAGGGATCACCCCTCCACTTT.

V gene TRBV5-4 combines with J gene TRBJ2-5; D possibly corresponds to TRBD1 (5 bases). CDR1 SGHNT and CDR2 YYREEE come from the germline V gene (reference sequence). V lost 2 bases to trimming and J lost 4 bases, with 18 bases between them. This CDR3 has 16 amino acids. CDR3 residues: CASSLGDSQGLETQYF. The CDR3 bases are TGTGCCAGCAGCTTAGGCGACAGCCAGGGTTTAGAGACCCAGTACTTC.

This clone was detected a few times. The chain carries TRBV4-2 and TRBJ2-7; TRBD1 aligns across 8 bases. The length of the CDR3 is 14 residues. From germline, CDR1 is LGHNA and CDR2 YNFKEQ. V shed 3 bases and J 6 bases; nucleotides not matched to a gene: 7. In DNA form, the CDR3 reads TGTGCCAGCAGCCAGGACAGGGTAGGCGGCGAGCAGTACTTC. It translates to CASSQDRVGGEQYF.

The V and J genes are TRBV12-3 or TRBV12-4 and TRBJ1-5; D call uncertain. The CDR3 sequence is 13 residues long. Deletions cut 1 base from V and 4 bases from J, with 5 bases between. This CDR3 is CASSLGPNQPQHF. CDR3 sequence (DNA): TGTGCCAGCAGTTTAGGGCCAAATCAGCCCCAGCATTTT.

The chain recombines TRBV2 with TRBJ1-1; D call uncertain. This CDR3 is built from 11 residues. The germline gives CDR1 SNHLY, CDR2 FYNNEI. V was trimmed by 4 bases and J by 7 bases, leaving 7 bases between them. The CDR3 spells CASSVYSEAFF. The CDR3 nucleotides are TGTGCCAGCAGTGTGTACAGTGAAGCTTTCTTT.

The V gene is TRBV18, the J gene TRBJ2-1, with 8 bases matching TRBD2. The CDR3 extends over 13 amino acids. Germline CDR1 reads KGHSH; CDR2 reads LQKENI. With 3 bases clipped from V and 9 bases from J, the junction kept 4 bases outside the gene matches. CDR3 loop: CASSPGLVAEQFF. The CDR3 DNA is TGTGCCAGCTCACCGGGACTAGTTGCTGAGCAGTTCTTC.

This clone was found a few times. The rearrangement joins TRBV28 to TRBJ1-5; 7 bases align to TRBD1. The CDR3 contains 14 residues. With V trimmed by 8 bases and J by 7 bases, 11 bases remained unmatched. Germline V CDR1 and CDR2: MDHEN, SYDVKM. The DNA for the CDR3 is TGTGCCAGCGGAGAAACAGGGGATTGGCAGCCCCAGCATTTT. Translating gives CASGETGDWQPQHF.

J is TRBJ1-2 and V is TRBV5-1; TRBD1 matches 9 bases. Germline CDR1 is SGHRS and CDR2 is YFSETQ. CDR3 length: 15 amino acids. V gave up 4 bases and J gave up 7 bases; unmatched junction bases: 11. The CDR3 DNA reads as TGCGCCAGCAGCCCTGGGACAGGGTCTTTAGGTGGCTACACCTTC. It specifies CASSPGTGSLGGYTF.

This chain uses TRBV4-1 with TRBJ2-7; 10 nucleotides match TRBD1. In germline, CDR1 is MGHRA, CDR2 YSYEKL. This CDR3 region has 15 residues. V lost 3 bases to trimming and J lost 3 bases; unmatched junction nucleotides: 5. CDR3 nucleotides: TGCGCCAGCAGCCAGCCGGGACAGGGGTTCTACGAGCAGTACTTC. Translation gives CASSQPGQGFYEQYF.

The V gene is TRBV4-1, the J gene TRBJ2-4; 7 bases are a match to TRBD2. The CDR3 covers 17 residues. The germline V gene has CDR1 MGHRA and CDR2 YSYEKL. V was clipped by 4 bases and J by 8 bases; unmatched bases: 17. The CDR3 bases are TGCGCCAGCAGCCCTCTCCTTAGCCCGGGGGGTTCGGACATTCAGTACTTC. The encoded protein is CASSPLLSPGGSDIQYF.

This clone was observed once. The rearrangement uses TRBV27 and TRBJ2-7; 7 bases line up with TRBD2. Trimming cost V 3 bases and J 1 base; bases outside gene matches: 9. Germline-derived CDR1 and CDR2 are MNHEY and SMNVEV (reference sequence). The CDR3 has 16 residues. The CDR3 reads CASSFYFGGSSYEQYF. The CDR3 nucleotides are TGTGCCAGCAGTTTTTATTTTGGCGGGAGTTCCTACGAGCAGTACTTC.

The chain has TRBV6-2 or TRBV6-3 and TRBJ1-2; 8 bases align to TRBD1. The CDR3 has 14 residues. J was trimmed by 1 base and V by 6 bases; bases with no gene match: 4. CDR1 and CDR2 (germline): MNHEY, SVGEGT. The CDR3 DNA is TGTGCCAGCAGCCGACAGGGGTATAACTATGGCTACACCTTC. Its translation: CASSRQGYNYGYTF.

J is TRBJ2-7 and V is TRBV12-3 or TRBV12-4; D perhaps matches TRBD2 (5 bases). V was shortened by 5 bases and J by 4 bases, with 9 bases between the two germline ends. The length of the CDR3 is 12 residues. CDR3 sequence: CASSPGFYEQYF. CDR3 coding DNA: TGTGCCAGCAGTCCGGGATTTTACGAGCAGTACTTC.

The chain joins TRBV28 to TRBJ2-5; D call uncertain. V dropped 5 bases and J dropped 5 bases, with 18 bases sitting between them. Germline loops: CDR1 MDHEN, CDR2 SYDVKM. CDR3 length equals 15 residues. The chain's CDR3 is CASSPPLARMETQYF. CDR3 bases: TGTGCCAGCAGTCCCCCCCTCGCTCGGATGGAGACCCAGTACTTC.

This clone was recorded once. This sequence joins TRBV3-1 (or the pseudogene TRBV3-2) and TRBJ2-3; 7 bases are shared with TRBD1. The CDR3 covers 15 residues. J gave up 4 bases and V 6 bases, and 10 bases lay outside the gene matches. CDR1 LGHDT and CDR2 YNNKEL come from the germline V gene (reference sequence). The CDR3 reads CASSQNRGGPDTQYF. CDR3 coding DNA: TGTGCCAGCAGTCAGAACCGAGGGGGCCCAGATACGCAGTATTTT.

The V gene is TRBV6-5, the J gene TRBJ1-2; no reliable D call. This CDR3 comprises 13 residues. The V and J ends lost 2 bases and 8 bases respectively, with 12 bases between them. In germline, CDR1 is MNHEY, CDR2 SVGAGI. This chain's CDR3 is CASSYRASEGYTF. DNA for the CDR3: TGTGCCAGCAGTTACAGGGCCTCGGAGGGCTACACCTTC.

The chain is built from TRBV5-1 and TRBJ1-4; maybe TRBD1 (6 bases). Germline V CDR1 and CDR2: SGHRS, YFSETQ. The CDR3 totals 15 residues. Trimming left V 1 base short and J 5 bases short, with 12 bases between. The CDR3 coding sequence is TGCGCCAGCAGCTTGAGTAGGGGGGGAAATGAAAAACTGTTTTTT. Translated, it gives CASSLSRGGNEKLFF.

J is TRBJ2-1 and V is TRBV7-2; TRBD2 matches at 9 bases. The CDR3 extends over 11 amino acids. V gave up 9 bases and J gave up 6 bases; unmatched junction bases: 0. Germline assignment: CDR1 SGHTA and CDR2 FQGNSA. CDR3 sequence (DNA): TGTGCCAGTAGCGGGGGCAATGAGCAGTTCTTC. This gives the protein CASSGGNEQFF. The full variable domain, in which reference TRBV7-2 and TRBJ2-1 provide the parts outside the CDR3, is GAGVSQSPSNKVTEKGKDVELRCDPISGHTALYWYRQSLGQGLEFLIYFQGNSAPDKSGLPSDRFSAERTGGSVSTLTIQRTQQEDSAVYLCASSGGNEQFFGPGTRLTVL.

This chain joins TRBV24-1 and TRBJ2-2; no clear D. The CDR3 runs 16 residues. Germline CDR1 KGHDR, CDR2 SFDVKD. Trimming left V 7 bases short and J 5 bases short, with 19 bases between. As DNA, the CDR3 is TGTGCCACCAGCAACGGTCGTCTGGGGTTAACCGGGGAGCTGTTTTTT. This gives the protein CATSNGRLGLTGELFF.

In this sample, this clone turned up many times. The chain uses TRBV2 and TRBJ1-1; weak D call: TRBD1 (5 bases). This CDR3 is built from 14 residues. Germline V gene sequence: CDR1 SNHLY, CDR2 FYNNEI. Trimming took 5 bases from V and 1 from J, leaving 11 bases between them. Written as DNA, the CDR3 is TGTGCCAGCAGTTATTTACAGGAGAACACTGAAGCTTTCTTT. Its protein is CASSYLQENTEAFF.

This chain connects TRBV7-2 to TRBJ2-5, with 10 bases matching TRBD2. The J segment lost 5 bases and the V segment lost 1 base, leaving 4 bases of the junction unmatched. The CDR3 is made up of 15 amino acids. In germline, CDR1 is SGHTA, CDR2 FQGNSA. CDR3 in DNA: TGTGCCAGCAGCTTAGTAGCGGGAGGTTGGGAGACCCAGTACTTC. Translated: CASSLVAGGWETQYF.

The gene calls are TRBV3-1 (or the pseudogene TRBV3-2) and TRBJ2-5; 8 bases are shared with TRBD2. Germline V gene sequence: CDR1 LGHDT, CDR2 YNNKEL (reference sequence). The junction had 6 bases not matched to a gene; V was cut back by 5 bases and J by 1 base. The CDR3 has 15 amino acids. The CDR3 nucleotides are TGTGCCAGCAGCTATCCCGGGACTAGCCAAGAGACCCAGTACTTC. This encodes CASSYPGTSQETQYF.

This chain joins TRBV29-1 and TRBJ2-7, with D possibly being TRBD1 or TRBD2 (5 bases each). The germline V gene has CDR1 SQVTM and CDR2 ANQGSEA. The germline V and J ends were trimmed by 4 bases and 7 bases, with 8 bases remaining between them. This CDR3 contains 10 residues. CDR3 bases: TGCAGCGTTGCAGGGAGAGAGCAGTACTTC. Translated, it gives CSVAGREQYF.

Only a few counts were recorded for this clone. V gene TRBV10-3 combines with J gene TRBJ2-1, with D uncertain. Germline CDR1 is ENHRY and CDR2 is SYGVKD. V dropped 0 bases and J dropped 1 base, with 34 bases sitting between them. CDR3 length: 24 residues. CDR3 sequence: CAISESVFGYSPPPRTRSYNEQFF. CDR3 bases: TGTGCCATCAGTGAGTCGGTTTTTGGTTACTCCCCTCCCCCTAGGACCAGGTCCTACAATGAGCAGTTCTTC.

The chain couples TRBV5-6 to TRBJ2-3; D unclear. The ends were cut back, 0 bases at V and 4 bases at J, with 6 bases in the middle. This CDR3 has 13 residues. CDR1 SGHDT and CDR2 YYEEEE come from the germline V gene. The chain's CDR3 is CASSLGIADTQYF. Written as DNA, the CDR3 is TGTGCCAGCAGCTTGGGAATTGCAGATACGCAGTATTTT.

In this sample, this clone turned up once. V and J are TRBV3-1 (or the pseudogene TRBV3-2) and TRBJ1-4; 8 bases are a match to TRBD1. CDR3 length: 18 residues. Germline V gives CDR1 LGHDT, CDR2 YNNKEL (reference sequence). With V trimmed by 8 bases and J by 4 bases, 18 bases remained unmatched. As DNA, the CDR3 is TGTGCCAGCGCGAATGGGGGGCAGGGGGCGATCGGTAATGAAAAACTGTTTTTT. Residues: CASANGGQGAIGNEKLFF.

The CDR3 loop reads CASAGSGRAHNEQFF. CDR3 DNA: TGTGCCAGCGCTGGGAGCGGGAGGGCCCACAATGAGCAGTTCTTC. This rearrangement joins TRBV7-3 to TRBJ2-1, with 10 positions matching TRBD2. The CDR3 loop spans 15 amino acids. The V and J ends lost 8 bases and 5 bases, in that order; junction bases with no gene match: 9. The V gene's germline CDR1 is SGHTA and CDR2 FQGTGA.

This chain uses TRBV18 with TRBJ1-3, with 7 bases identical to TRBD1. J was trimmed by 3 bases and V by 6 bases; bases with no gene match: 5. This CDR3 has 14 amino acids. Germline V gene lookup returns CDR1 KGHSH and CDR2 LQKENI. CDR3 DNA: TGTGCCAGCTCGACAGGGCTTGGTGGAAACACCATATATTTT. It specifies CASSTGLGGNTIYF.

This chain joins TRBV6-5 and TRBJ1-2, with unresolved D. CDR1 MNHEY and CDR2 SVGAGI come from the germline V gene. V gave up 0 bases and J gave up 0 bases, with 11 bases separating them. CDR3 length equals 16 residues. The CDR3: CASSYSTGISNYGYTF. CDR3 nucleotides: TGTGCCAGCAGTTACTCGACGGGGATCTCTAACTATGGCTACACCTTC.

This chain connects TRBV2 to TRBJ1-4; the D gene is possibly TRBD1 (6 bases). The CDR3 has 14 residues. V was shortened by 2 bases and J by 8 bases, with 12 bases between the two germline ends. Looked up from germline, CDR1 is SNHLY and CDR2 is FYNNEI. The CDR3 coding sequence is TGTGCCAGCAGTGAAACAGGGTGGGGAGAAAAACTGTTTTTT. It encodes CASSETGWGEKLFF.

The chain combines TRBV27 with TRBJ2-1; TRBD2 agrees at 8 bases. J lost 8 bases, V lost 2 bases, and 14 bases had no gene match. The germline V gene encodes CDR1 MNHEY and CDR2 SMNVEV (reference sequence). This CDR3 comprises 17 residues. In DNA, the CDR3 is TGTGCCAGCAGTTTAAGGGGTTCGGGACTAGGGTGGGATGAGCAGTTCTTC. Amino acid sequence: CASSLRGSGLGWDEQFF.